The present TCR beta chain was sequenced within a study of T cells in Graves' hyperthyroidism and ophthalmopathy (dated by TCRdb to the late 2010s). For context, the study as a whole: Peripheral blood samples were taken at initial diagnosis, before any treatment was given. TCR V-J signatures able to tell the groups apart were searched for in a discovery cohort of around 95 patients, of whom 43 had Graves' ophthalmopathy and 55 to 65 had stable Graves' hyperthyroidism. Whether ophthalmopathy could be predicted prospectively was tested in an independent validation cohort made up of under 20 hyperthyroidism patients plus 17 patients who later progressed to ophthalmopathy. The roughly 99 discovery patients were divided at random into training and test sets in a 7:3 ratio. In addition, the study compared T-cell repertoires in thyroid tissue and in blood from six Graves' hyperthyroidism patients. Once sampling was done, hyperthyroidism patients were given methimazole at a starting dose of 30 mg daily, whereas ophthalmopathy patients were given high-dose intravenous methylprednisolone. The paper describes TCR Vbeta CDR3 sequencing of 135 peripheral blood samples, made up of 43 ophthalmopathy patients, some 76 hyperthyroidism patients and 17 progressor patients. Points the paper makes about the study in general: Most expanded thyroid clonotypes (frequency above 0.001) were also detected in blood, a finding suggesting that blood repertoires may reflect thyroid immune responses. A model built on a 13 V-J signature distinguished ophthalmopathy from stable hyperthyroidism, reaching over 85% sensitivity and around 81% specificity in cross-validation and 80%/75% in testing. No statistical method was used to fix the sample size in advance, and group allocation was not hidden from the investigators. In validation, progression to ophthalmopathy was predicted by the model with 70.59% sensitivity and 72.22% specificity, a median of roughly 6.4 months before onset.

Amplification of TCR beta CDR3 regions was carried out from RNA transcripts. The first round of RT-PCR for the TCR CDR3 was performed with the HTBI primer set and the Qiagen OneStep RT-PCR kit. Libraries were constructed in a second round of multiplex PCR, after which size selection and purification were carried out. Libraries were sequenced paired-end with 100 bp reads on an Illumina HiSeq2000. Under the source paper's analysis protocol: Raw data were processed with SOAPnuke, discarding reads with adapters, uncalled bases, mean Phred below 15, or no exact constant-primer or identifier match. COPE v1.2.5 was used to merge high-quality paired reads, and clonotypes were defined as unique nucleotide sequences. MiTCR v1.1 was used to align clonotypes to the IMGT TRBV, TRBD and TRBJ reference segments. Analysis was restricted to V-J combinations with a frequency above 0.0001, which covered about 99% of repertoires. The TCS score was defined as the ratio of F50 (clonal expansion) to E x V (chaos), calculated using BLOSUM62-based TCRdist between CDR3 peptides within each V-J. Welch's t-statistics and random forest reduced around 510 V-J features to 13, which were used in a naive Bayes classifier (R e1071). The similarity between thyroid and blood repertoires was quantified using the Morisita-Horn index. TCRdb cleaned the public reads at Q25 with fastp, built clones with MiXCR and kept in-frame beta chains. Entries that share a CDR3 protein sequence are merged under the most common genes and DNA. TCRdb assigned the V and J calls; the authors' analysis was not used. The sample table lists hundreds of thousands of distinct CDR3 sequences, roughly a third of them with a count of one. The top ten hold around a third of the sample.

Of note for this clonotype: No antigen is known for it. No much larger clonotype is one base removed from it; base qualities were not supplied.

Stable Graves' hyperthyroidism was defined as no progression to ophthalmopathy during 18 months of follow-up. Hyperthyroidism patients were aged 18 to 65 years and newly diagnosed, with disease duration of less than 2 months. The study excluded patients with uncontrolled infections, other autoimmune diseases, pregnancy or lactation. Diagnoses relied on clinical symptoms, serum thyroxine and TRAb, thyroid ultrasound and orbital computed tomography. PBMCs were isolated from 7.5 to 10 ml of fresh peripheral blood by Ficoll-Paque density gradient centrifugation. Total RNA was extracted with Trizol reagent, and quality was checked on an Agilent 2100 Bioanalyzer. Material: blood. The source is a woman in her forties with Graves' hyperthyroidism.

The CDR3 region: CASSLGGGRGDRHEQYF. The sequenced DNA is TGTGCCAGCAGCTTGGGAGGAGGGAGGGGGGACCGACACGAGCAGTACTTC. This chain is built from TRBV7-2 and TRBJ2-7, and the D gene may be TRBD2, 7 bases matching. The CDR3 numbers 17 residues from cysteine through phenylalanine. Only the CDR3 region is kept as DNA, spanning 51 bases read in frame from base 1. The germline V gene supplies CDR1 SGHTA and CDR2 FQGNSA. V lost 3 bases and J lost 5 bases; the stretch between them is 23 bases long.